The source of this T cell receptor (beta chain) is a study of shared clonotypes between healthy human individuals. A few counts support this clone. Germline-derived CDR1 and CDR2 are MNHNY and SVGAGI (reference sequence). Between the trimmed V and J ends, which lost 2 bases and 1 base, there was a span of 5 bases. This CDR3 comprises 13 residues. The method was immunoSEQ multiplex PCR; TCRdb's version includes in-frame clones alone and lacks a portion of them. The sample lists about 1.1 million clones; 77% were seen once. The sample taken for sequencing was memory CD4+ T cells from PBMCs. The subset denotes: CD45RA-negative fraction. The sequence derives from a man aged 18 to 30 in good health. Some clones in this sample may be carry-over from other donors' samples. The V and J genes are TRBV6-6 and TRBJ1-1, with D unclear. CDR3 sequence: CASSYEENTEAFF. CDR3 DNA: TGTGCCAGCAGTTACGAAGAGAACACTGAAGCTTTCTTT.